This T cell receptor (beta chain) was documented in a study of cytomegalovirus exposure and HLA in healthy donors. Both 60 Vbeta primers and 13 Jbeta primers went into the PCR. Produced via immunoSEQ multiplex PCR; TCRdb's table is partial and in-frame only. The table lists about 98,000 clones, about 81% of them singletons. Those who donated were healthy bone marrow donors. The CDR3 loop spans 16 amino acids. With V trimmed by 2 bases and J by 5 bases, 7 bases remained unmatched. Germline-derived CDR1 and CDR2 are MNHEY and SVGAGI. The source material was PBMCs. This TCR derives from a man aged 35 to 55 in good health and CMV-seronegative. The chain carries TRBV6-5 and TRBJ2-2; TRBD1 matches 8 bases. CDR3 in amino acids: CASSYAARGLTGELFF. In DNA form, the CDR3 reads TGTGCCAGCAGTTACGCGGCCAGGGGGCTAACCGGGGAGCTGTTTTTT.